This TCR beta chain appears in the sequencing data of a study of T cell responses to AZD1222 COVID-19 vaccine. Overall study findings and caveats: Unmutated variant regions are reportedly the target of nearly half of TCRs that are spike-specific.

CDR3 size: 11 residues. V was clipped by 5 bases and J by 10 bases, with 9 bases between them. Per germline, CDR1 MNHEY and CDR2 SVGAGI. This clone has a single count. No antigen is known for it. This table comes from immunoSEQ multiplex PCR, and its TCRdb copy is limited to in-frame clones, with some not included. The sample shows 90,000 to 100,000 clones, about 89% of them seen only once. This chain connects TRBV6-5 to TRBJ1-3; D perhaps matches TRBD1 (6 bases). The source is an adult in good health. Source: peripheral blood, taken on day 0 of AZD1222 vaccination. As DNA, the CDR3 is TGTGCCAGCAGTAACAGGGTTACCATATATTTT. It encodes CASSNRVTIYF.